The source of this TCR beta chain is a study of beta chain features in type 1 diabetes. Study results and caveats: Patients' naive, central memory and Treg TCRB repertoires seemed closer to one another than those of healthy donors. When Type 1 diabetes patients were examined, their TCRB CDR3s proved moderately but significantly shorter in all four CD4+ subsets.

CDR1 is LGHNA and CDR2 is YSLEER in the germline V gene. The CDR3 is 15 residues long. V shed 1 base, J shed 2 bases, and the junction held 5 bases outside the gene matches. The sequenced template was cDNA made from the entire isolated RNA. Mean read depth for naive, central memory and regulatory T cell samples was approximately 3.57 million reads. Assay: immunoSEQ multiplex PCR; the TCRdb copy retains only in-frame clones and omits some. The sample lists 500,000 to 700,000 clones; roughly a sixth were seen once. This clone was detected a few times. Its antigen is unknown. The sequencing input was naive CD4+ T cells from blood. The rearrangement uses TRBV4-3 and TRBJ2-7; 7 bases are a match to TRBD1. This clonotype was sampled from a young man in good health. In nucleotides, the CDR3 is TGCGCCAGCAGCCAAGTTTCACAGGGGCCCTACGAGCAGTACTTC. Translating it yields CASSQVSQGPYEQYF.